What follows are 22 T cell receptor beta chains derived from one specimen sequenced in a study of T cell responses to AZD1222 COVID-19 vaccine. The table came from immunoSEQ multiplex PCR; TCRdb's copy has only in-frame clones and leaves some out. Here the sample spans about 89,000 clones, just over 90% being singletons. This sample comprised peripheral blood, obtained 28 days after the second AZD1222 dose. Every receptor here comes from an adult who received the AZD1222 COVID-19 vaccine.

CDR3 bases: TGTGCCACCAGCAGAGTAGTTAGTGGCTACACCTTC. As protein: CATSRVVSGYTF. The chain employs TRBV15 and TRBJ1-2; no clear D gene. V was cut by 1 base and J by 7 bases, with 7 bases left in between. Looked up from germline, CDR1 is LNHNV and CDR2 is YYDKDF (reference sequence). The CDR3 loop spans 12 amino acids.

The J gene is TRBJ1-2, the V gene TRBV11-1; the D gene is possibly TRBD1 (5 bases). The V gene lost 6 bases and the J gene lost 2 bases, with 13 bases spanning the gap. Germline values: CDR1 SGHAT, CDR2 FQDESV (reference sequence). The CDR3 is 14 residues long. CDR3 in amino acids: CASRNLGRNYGYTF. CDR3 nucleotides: TGTGCCAGCAGGAACCTGGGACGGAACTATGGCTACACCTTC.

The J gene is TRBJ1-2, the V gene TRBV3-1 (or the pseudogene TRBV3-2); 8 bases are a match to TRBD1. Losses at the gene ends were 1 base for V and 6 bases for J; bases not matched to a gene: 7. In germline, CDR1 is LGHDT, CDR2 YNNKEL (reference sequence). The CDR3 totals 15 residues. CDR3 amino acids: CASSQGWTGRDGYTF. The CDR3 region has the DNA TGTGCCAGCAGCCAAGGCTGGACAGGGAGAGATGGCTACACCTTC.

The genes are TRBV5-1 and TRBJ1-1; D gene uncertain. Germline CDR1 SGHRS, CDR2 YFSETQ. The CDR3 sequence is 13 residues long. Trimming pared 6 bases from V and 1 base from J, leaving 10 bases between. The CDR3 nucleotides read TGCGCCAGCACTACAGACCGGAACACTGAAGCTTTCTTT. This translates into CASTTDRNTEAFF.

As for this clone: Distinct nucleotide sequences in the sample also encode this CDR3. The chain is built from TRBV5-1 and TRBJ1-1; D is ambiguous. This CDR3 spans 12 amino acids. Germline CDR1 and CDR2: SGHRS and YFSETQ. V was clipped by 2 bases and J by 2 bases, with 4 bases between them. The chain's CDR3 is CASSFGNTEAFF. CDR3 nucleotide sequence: TGCGCCAGCAGCTTTGGTAACACTGAAGCTTTCTTT.

CDR3 residues: CASSEVRGARQPQHF. The CDR3 bases are TGTGCCAGCAGTGAAGTAAGGGGGGCGAGACAGCCCCAGCATTTT. The chain recombines TRBV2 with TRBJ1-5; TRBD1 might be the D (6 bases). This CDR3 contains 15 residues. Germline CDR1 SNHLY, CDR2 FYNNEI. The V and J ends lost 1 base and 7 bases respectively, with 14 bases between them.

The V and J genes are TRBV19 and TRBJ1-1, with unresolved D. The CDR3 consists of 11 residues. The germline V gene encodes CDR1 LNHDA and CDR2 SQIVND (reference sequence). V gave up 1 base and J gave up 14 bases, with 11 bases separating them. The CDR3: CASSIGGGNFF. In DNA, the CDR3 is TGTGCCAGTAGTATAGGTGGTGGGAACTTCTTT. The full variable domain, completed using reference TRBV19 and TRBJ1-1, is DGGITQSPKYLFRKEGQNVTLSCEQNLNHDAMYWYRQDPGQGLRLIYYSQIVNDFQKGDIAEGYSVSREKKESFPLTVTSAQKNPTAFYLCASSIGGGNFFGQGTRLTVV.

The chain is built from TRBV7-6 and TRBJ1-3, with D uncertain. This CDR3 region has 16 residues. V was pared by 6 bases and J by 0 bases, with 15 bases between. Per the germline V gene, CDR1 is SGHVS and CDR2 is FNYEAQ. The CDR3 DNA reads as TGTGCCAGCAGTCTCGGGCGACTGATCTCTGGAAACACCATATATTTT. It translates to CASSLGRLISGNTIYF.

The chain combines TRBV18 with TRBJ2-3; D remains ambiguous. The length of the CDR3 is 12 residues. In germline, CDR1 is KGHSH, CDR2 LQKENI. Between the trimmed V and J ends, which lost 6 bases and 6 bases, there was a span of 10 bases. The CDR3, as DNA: TGTGCCAGCTCTCGACGGCAGGATACGCAGTATTTT. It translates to CASSRRQDTQYF.

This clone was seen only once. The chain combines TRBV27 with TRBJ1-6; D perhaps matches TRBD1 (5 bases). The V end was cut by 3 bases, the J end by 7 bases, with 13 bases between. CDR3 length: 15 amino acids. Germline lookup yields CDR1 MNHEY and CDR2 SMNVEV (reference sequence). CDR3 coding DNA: TGTGCCAGCAGTTTTGGCGCGGGGACCAATTCACCCCTCCACTTT. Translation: CASSFGAGTNSPLHF.

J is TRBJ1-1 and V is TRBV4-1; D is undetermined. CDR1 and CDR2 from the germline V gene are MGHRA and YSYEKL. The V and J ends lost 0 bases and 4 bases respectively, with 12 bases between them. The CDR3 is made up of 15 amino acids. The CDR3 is CASSQDLRAGTEAFF. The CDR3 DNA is TGCGCCAGCAGCCAAGATCTTAGAGCCGGCACTGAAGCTTTCTTT.

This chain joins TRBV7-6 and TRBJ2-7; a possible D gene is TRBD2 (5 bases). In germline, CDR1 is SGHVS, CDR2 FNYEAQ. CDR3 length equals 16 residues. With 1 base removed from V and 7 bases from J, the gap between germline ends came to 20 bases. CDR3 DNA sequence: TGTGCCAGCAGCTTAGGGGCACACGAAGGTACGGGGGAGCAGTACTTC. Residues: CASSLGAHEGTGEQYF.

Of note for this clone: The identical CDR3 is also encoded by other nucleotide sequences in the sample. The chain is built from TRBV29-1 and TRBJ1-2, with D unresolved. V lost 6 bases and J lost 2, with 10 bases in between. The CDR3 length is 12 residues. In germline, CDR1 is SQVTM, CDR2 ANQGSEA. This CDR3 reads CSVGGPNYGYTF. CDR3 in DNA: TGCAGCGTGGGTGGCCCGAACTATGGCTACACCTTC. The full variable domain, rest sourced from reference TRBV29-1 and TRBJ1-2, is SAVISQKPSRDICQRGTSLTIQCQVDSQVTMMFWYRQQPGQSLTLIATANQGSEATYESGFVIDKFPISRPNLTFSTLTVSNMSPEDSSIYLCSVGGPNYGYTFGSGTRLTVV.

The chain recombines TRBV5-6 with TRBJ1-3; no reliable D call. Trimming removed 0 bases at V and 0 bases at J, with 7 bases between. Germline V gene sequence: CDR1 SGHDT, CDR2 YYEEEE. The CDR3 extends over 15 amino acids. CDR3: CASSLDPISGNTIYF. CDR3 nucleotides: TGTGCCAGCAGCTTGGATCCCATCTCTGGAAACACCATATATTTT.

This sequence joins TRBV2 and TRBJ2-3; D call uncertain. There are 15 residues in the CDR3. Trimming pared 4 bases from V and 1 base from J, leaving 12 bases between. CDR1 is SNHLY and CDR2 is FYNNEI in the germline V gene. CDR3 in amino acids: CASSGRAGGTDTQYF. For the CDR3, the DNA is TGTGCCAGCAGTGGCCGAGCTGGCGGCACAGATACGCAGTATTTT. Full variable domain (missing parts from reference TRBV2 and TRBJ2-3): EPEVTQTPSHQVTQMGQEVILRCVPISNHLYFYWYRQILGQKVEFLVSFYNNEISEKSEIFDDQFSVERPDGSNFTLKIRSTKLEDSAMYFCASSGRAGGTDTQYFGPGTRLTVL.

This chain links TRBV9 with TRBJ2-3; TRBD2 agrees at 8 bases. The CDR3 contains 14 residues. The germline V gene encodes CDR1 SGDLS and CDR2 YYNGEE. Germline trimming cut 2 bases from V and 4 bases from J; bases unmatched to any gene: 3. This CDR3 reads CASSVRGGPDTQYF. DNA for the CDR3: TGTGCCAGCAGCGTTCGGGGGGGGCCAGATACGCAGTATTTT. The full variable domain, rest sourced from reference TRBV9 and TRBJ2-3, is DSGVTQTPKHLITATGQRVTLRCSPRSGDLSVYWYQQSLDQGLQFLIQYYNGEERAKGNILERFSAQQFPDLHSELNLSSLELGDSALYFCASSVRGGPDTQYFGPGTRLTVL.

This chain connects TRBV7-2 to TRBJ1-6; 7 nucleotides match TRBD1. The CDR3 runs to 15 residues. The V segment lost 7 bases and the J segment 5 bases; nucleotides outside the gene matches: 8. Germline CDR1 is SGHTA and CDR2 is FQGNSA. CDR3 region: CASTRTGPDNSPLHF. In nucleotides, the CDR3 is TGTGCCAGCACCCGGACAGGACCTGATAATTCACCCCTCCACTTT.

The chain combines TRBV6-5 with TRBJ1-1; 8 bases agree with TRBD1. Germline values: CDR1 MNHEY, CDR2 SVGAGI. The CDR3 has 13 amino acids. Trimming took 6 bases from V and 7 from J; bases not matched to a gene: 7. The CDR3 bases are TGTGCCAGCAGATTGACAGGGGAGAGTGAAGCTTTCTTT. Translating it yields CASRLTGESEAFF.

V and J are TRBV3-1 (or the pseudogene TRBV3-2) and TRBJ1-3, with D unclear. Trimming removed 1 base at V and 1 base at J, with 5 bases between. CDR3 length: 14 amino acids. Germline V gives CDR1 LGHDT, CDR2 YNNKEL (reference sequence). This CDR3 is CASSQGGSGNTIYF. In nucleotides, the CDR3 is TGTGCCAGCAGCCAAGGGGGATCTGGAAACACCATATATTTT.

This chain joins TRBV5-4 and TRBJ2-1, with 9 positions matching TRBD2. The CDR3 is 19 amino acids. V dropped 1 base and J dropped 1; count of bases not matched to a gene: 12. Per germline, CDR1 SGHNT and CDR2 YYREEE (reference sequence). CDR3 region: CASSLPPGGRALSYNEQFF. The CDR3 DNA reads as TGTGCCAGCAGCTTGCCCCCCGGCGGGAGGGCCTTATCCTACAATGAGCAGTTCTTC.

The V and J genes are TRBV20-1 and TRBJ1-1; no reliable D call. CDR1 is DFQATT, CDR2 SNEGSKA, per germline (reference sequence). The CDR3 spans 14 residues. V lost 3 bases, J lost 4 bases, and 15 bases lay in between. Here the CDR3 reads CSASEQWTTTEAFF. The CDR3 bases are TGCAGTGCTAGTGAACAGTGGACTACCACTGAAGCTTTCTTT.

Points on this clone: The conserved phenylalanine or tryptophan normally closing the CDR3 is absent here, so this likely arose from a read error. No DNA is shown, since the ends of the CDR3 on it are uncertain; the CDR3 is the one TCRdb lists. CDR3 loop: CSARGGREGY. The chain links TRBV20-1 to TRBJ1-2; TRBD1 is the table's D call and was not checked against the DNA. Germline V gene data show CDR1 as DFQATT and CDR2 as SNEGSKA (reference sequence). The CDR3 totals 10 residues, both ends included.